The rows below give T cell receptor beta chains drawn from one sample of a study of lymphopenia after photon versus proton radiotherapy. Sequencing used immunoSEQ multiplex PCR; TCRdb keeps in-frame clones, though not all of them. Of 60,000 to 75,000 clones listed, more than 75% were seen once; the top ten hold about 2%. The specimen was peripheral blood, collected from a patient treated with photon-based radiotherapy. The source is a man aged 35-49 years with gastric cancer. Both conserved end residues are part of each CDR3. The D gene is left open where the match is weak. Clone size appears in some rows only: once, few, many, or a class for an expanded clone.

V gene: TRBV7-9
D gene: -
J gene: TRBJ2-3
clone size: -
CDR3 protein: CASSLDRDTQYF
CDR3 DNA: TGTGCCAGCAGCCTAGACCGGGATACGCAGTATTTT

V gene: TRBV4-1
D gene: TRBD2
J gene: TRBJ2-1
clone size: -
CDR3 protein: CASSQPGLAGGNEQFF
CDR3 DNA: TGCGCCAGCAGCCAACCTGGACTAGCGGGGGGTAATGAGCAGTTCTTC

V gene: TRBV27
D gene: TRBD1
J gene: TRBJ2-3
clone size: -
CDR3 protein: CASSLRGQGIADTQYF
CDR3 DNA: TGTGCCAGCAGTTTACGAGGACAGGGGATTGCAGATACGCAGTATTTT

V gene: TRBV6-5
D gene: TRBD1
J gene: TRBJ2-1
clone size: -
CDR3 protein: CASSYSTGDYNEQFF
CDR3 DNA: TGTGCCAGCAGTTACTCGACAGGGGACTACAATGAGCAGTTCTTC

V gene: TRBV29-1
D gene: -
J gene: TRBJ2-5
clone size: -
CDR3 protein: CSVEARVYQETQYF
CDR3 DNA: TGCAGCGTTGAAGCCCGGGTGTACCAAGAGACCCAGTACTTC

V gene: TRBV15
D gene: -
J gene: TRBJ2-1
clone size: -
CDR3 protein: CATGLRGWDYNEQFF
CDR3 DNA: TGTGCCACCGGGCTCCGGGGTTGGGATTACAATGAGCAGTTCTTC

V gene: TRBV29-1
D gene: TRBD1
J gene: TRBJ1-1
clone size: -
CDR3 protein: CSVDLQGSNTEAFF
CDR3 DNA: TGCAGCGTCGACCTACAGGGGAGTAACACTGAAGCTTTCTTT

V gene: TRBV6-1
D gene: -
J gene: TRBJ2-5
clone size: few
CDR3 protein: CASTERRGETQYF
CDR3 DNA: TGTGCCAGCACTGAAAGACGGGGAGAGACCCAGTACTTC

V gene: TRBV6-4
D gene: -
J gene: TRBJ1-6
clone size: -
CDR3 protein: CASSDRENSPLHF
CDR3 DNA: TGTGCCAGCAGTGACAGGGAAAATTCACCCCTCCACTTT

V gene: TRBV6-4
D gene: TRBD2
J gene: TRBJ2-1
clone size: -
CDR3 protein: CASSQGLAANEQFF
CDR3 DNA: TGTGCCAGCAGCCAGGGACTAGCGGCCAATGAGCAGTTCTTC

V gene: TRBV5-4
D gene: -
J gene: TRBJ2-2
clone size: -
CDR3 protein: CASSSKAQNTGELFF
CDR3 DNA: TGTGCCAGCAGCTCCAAGGCCCAGAACACCGGGGAGCTGTTTTTT

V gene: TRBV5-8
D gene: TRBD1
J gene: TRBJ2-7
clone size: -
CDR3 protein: CASTKGQGEAYEQYF
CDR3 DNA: TGTGCCAGCACCAAAGGACAGGGGGAGGCCTACGAGCAGTACTTC

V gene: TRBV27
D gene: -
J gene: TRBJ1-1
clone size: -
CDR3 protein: CASSLGQANTEAFF
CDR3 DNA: TGTGCCAGCAGTTTGGGGCAGGCGAACACTGAAGCTTTCTTT

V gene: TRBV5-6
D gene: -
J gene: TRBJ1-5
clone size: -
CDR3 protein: CASSERTDNSNQPQHF
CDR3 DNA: TGTGCCAGCAGCGAAAGGACAGACAATAGCAATCAGCCCCAGCATTTT